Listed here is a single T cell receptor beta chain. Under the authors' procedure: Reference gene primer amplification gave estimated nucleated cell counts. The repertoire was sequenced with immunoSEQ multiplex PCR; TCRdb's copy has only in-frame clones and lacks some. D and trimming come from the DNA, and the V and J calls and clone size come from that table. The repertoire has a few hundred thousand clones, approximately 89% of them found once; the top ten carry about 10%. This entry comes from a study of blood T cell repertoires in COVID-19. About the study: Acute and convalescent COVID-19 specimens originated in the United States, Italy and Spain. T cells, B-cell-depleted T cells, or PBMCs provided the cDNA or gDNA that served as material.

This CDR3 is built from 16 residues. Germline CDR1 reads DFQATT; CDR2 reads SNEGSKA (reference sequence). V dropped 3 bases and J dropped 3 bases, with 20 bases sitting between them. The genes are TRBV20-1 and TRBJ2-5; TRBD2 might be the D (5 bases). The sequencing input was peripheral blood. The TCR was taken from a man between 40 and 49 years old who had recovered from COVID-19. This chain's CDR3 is CSASLTGGWNKETQYF. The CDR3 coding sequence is TGCAGTGCTAGTTTAACGGGCGGGTGGAATAAAGAGACCCAGTACTTC.